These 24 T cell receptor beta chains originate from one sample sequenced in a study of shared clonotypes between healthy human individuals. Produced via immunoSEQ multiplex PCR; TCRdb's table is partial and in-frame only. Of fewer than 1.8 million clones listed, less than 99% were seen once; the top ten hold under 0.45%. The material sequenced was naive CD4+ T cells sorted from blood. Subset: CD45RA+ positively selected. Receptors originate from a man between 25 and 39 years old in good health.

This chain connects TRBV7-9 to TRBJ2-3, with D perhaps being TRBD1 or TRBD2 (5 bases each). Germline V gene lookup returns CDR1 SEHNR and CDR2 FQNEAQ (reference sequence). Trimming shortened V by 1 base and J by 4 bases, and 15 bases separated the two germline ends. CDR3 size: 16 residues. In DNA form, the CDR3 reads TGTGCCAGCAGCTTAGGCCGGGACCCCCCCTCAGATACGCAGTATTTT. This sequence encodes CASSLGRDPPSDTQYF.

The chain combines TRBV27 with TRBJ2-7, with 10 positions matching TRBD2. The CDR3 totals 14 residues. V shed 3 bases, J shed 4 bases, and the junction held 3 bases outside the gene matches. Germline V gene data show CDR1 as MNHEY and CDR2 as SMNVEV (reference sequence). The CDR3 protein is CASSLTAGGYEQYF. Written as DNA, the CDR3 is TGTGCCAGCAGTTTGACAGCGGGAGGGTACGAGCAGTACTTC.

CDR3 protein: CASSNLKLGGTTEAFF. The CDR3 nucleotides are TGTGCCAGCAGCAATTTAAAACTTGGGGGGACCACTGAAGCTTTCTTT. This chain links TRBV28 with TRBJ1-1; tentatively, D is TRBD1 (5 bases). The CDR3 is 16 amino acids. Germline V gene lookup returns CDR1 MDHEN and CDR2 SYDVKM. Between the trimmed V and J ends, which lost 6 bases and 4 bases, there was a span of 21 bases.

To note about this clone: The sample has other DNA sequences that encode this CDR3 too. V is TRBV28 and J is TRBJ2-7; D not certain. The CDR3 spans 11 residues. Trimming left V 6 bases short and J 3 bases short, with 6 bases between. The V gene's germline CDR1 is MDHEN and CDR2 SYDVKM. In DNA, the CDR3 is TGTGCCAGCAGCCCGCACTACGAGCAGTACTTC. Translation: CASSPHYEQYF.

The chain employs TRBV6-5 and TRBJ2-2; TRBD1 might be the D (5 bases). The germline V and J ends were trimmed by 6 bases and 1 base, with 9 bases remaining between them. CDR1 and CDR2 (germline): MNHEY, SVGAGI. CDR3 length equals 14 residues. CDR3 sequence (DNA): TGTGCCAGCAGACGGACACAGAACACCGGGGAGCTGTTTTTT. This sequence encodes CASRRTQNTGELFF.

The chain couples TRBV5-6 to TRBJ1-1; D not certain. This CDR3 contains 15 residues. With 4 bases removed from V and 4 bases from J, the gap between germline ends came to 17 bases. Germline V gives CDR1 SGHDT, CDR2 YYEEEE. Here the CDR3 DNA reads TGTGCCAGCAGCCAGCGACCTAGGGCCGGCACTGAAGCTTTCTTT. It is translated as CASSQRPRAGTEAFF.

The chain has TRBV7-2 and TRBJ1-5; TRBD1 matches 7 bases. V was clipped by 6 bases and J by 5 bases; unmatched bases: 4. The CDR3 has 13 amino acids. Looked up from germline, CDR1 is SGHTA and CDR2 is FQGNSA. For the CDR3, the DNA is TGTGCCAGCAGTTGGACAGGAGATCAGCCCCAGCATTTT. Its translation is CASSWTGDQPQHF. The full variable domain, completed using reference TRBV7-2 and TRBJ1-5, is GAGVSQSPSNKVTEKGKDVELRCDPISGHTALYWYRQSLGQGLEFLIYFQGNSAPDKSGLPSDRFSAERTGGSVSTLTIQRTQQEDSAVYLCASSWTGDQPQHFGDGTRLSIL.

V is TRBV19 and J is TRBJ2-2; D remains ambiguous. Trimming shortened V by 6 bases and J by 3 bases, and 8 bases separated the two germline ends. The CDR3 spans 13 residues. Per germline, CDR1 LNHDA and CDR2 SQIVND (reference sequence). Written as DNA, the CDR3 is TGTGCCAGTAGGGAACACCACACCGGGGAGCTGTTTTTT. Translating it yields CASREHHTGELFF.

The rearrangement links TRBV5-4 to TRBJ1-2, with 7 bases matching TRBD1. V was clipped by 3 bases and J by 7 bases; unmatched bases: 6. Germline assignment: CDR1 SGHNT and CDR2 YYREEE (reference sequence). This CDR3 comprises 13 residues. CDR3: CASSSTGLGGYTF. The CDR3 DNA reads TGTGCCAGCAGCTCGACAGGGCTCGGTGGCTACACCTTC.

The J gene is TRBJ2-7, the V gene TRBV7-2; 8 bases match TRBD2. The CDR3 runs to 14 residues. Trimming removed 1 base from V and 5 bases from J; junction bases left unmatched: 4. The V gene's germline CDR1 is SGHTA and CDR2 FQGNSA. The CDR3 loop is CASSLDSGRNEQYF. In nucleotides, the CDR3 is TGTGCCAGCAGCTTAGACAGCGGGAGAAACGAGCAGTACTTC.

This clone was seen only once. CDR3 in DNA: TGTGCCAGCAGTCGGGACGACTTGAACACTGAAGCTTTCTTT. It yields the protein CASSRDDLNTEAFF. The gene calls are TRBV5-5 and TRBJ1-1; D possibly corresponds to TRBD1 (5 bases). The V and J ends lost 5 bases and 0 bases respectively, with 11 bases between them. Germline CDR1 is SGHKS and CDR2 is YYEKEE (reference sequence). The CDR3 is made up of 14 amino acids.

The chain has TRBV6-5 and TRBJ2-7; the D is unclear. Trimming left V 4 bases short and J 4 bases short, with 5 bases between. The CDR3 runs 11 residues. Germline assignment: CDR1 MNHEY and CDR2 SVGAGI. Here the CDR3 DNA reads TGTGCCAGCAGTTTCAATTACGAGCAGTACTTC. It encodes CASSFNYEQYF.

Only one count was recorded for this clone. The CDR3 is CASSVSGVIGYEQYF. In DNA, the CDR3 is TGTGCCAGCAGTGTCTCAGGGGTTATTGGCTACGAGCAGTACTTC. The chain is built from TRBV2 and TRBJ2-7, with D tentatively TRBD1 (6 bases). This CDR3 is 15 amino acids long. Germline loops: CDR1 SNHLY, CDR2 FYNNEI. Trimming cost V 4 bases and J 3 bases, with 16 bases left between them.

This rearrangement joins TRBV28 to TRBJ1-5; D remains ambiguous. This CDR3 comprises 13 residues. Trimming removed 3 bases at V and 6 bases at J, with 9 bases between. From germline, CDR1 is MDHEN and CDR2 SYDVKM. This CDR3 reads CASSLNTGQPQHF. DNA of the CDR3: TGTGCCAGCAGTTTGAATACCGGTCAGCCCCAGCATTTT.

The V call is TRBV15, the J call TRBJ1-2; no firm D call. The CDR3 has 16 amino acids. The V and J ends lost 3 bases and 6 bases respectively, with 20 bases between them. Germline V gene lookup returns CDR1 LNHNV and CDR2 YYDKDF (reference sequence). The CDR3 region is CATSRAPITLGDGYTF. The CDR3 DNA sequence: TGTGCCACCAGCAGGGCCCCCATTACCTTGGGAGATGGCTACACCTTC.

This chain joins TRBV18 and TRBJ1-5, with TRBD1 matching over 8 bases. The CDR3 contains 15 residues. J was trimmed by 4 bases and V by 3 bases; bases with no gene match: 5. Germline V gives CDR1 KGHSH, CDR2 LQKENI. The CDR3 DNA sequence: TGTGCCAGCTCACCCCGGACAGGGCAGAATCAGCCCCAGCATTTT. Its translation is CASSPRTGQNQPQHF.

In DNA, the CDR3 is TGTGCCAGCAGCCCCCCCATAAGGGGGAAGCAGTATTTT. It encodes CASSPPIRGKQYF. The chain employs TRBV6-5 and TRBJ2-3; tentatively, D is TRBD1 (6 bases). The germline V gene has CDR1 MNHEY and CDR2 SVGAGI. V lost 6 bases and J lost 11, with 18 bases in between. CDR3 length equals 13 residues.

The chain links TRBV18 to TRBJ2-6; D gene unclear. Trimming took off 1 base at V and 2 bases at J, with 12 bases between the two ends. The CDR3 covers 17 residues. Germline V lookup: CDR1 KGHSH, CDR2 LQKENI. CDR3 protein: CASSPLNSATGANVLTF. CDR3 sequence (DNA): TGTGCCAGCTCACCACTAAATTCAGCTACTGGGGCCAACGTCCTGACTTTC.

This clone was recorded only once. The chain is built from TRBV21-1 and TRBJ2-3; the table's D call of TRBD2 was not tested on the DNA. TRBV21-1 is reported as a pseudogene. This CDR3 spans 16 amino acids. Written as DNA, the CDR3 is TGTGCCAGCAGCCCCATGCAGGACTACCTCACAGATACGCAGTATTTT. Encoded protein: CASSPMQDYLTDTQYF.

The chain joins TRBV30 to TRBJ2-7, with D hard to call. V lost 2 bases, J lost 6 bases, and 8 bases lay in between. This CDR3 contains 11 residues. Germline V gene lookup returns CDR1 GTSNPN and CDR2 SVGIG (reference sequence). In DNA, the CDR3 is TGTGCCTGGAGTCCCGGATTCGAGCAGTACTTC. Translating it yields CAWSPGFEQYF. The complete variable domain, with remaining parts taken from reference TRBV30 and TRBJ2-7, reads SQTIHQWPATLVQPVGSPLSLECTVEGTSNPNLYWYRQAAGRGLQLLFYSVGIGQISSEVPQNLSASRPQDRQFILSSKKLLLSDSGFYLCAWSPGFEQYFGPGTRLTVT.

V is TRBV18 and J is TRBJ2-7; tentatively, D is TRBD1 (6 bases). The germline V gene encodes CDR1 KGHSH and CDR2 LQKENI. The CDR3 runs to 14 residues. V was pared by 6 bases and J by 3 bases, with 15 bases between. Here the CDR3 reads CASSTAQGGYEQYF. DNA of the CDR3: TGTGCCAGCTCGACGGCCCAAGGGGGCTACGAGCAGTACTTC.

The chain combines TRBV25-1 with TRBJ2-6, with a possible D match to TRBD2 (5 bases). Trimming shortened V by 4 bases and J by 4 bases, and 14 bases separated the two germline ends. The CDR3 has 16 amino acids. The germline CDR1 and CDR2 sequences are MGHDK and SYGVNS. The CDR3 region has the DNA TGTGCCAGCAGTGTTACGGGCGGGTCCGGGGCCAACGTCCTGACTTTC. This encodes CASSVTGGSGANVLTF.

DNA of the CDR3: TGTGCCAGCAGTTACTCGAGGACTAGCGGGATGAATGAGCAGTTCTTC. Translation gives CASSYSRTSGMNEQFF. The rearrangement uses TRBV6-5 and TRBJ2-1; TRBD2 agrees at 12 bases. The CDR3 spans 16 residues. Unmatched junction bases numbered 4, after V lost 0 bases and J lost 7 bases. Looked up from germline, CDR1 is MNHEY and CDR2 is SVGAGI.

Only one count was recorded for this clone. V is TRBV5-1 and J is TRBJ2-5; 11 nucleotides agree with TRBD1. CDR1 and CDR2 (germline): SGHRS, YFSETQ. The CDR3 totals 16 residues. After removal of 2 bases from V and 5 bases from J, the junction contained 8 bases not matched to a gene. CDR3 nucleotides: TGCGCCAGCAGCTTTGGCGGGACAGGGGGACTGGAGACCCAGTACTTC. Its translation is CASSFGGTGGLETQYF.